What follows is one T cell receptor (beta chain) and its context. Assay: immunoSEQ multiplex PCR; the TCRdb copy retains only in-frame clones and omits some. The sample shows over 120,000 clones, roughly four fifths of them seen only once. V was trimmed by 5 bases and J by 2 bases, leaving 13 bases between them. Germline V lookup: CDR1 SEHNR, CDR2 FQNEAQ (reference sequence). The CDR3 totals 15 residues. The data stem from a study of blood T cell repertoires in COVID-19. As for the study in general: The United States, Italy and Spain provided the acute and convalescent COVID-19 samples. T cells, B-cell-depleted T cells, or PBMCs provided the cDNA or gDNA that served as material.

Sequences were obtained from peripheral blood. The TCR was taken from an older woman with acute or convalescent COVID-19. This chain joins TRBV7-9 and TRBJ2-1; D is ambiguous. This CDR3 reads CASSLRLGAYNEQFF. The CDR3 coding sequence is TGTGCCAGCAGCCTCCGGCTAGGCGCCTACAATGAGCAGTTCTTC. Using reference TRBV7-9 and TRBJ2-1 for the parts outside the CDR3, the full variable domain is DTGVSQNPRHKITKRGQNVTFRCDPISEHNRLYWYRQTLGQGPEFLTYFQNEAQLEKSRLLSDRFSAERPKGSFSTLEIQRTEQGDSAMYLCASSLRLGAYNEQFFGPGTRLTVL.